Listed below are T cell receptor beta chains from one sample, sequenced in a study of T cell changes during pregnancy in multiple sclerosis. TCRdb's copy holds only in-frame clones and misses some; the assay was immunoSEQ multiplex PCR. The sample includes 45,000 to 55,000 clones, 88% of them seen just once. This specimen consisted of CD4+ T cells from peripheral blood mononuclear cells, obtained in the second trimester of pregnancy. The receptors were sampled from a female donor with multiple sclerosis, enrolled in a pregnancy study. The CDR3 runs from the conserved cysteine through the conserved F or W. The order of the fields is J gene, clone size, D gene, V gene, CDR3 DNA, CDR3 protein. A D gene is named only where the DNA matches it firmly. The size entry is marked missing in some rows and otherwise reads once, few, many or a size class.

j_call: TRBJ2-7
clone_size: NA
d_call: TRBD2
v_call: TRBV5-1
cdr3_nt: TGCGCCAGCACTAGCGGGACTGGGTACTCCTACGAGCAGTACTTC
cdr3_aa: CASTSGTGYSYEQYF

j_call: TRBJ1-2
clone_size: medium-sized
d_call: NA
v_call: TRBV27
cdr3_nt: TGTGCCAGCAGTTTCGGTAATGGCTACACCTTC
cdr3_aa: CASSFGNGYTF

j_call: TRBJ2-1
clone_size: NA
d_call: TRBD2
v_call: TRBV11-2
cdr3_nt: TGTGCCAGCAGCGTGGGACTAGCGGTAGTGTTCTTC
cdr3_aa: CASSVGLAVVFF

j_call: TRBJ2-3
clone_size: NA
d_call: NA
v_call: TRBV18
cdr3_nt: TGTGCCAGCTCACCACCGGCCCCCTCCTTGATCACAGATACGCAGTATTTT
cdr3_aa: CASSPPAPSLITDTQYF

j_call: TRBJ2-2
clone_size: NA
d_call: NA
v_call: TRBV7-2
cdr3_nt: TGTGCCAGCAGGCCCAGTTCTGGCACCGGGGAGCTGTTTTTT
cdr3_aa: CASRPSSGTGELFF

j_call: TRBJ1-1
clone_size: NA
d_call: NA
v_call: TRBV19
cdr3_nt: TGTGCCACCTCTGAGGGAGACACTGAAGCTTTCTTT
cdr3_aa: CATSEGDTEAFF

j_call: TRBJ2-3
clone_size: NA
d_call: TRBD2
v_call: TRBV5-4
cdr3_nt: TGTGCCAGCAGCCCTTTTGGGGGGGGCACAGATACGCAGTATTTT
cdr3_aa: CASSPFGGGTDTQYF

j_call: TRBJ2-7
clone_size: NA
d_call: TRBD2
v_call: TRBV6-1
cdr3_nt: TGTGCCAGCTACTCGGGACTAGCGGGAGCAGGGGAGCAGTACTTC
cdr3_aa: CASYSGLAGAGEQYF

j_call: TRBJ2-3
clone_size: NA
d_call: NA
v_call: TRBV29-1
cdr3_nt: TGCAGCGTTGAATGGGCGGGGAAGGATACGCAGTATTTT
cdr3_aa: CSVEWAGKDTQYF

j_call: TRBJ1-2
clone_size: NA
d_call: NA
v_call: TRBV7-2
cdr3_nt: TGTGCCAGCAGCTTAGCCCAGTCCTATGGCTACACCTTC
cdr3_aa: CASSLAQSYGYTF

j_call: TRBJ1-5
clone_size: NA
d_call: NA
v_call: TRBV6-5
cdr3_nt: TGTGCCAGCAGTCTGACAAGCAATCAGCCCCAGCATTTT
cdr3_aa: CASSLTSNQPQHF

j_call: TRBJ2-3
clone_size: NA
d_call: TRBD2
v_call: TRBV5-4
cdr3_nt: TGTGCCAGCAGCTTAAGCGGGAGTAGGACAGATACGCAGTATTTT
cdr3_aa: CASSLSGSRTDTQYF

j_call: TRBJ2-2
clone_size: NA
d_call: TRBD1
v_call: TRBV30
cdr3_nt: TGTGCCTGGAGTGTAAACAGGGGGGTCGACACCGGGGAGCTGTTTTTT
cdr3_aa: CAWSVNRGVDTGELFF

j_call: TRBJ1-1
clone_size: few
d_call: NA
v_call: TRBV18
cdr3_nt: TGTGCCAGCTCACCAGGGCCCGGGGGGCCCACTGAAGCTTTCTTT
cdr3_aa: CASSPGPGGPTEAFF

j_call: TRBJ1-1
clone_size: NA
d_call: NA
v_call: TRBV19
cdr3_nt: TGTGCCAGTAGTATGTACTCTGAAACGGCTGAAGCTTTCTTT
cdr3_aa: CASSMYSETAEAFF

j_call: TRBJ1-1
clone_size: NA
d_call: TRBD1
v_call: TRBV7-3
cdr3_nt: TGTGCCAGCAGCTTGACAGGGGGCGACACTGAAGCTTTCTTT
cdr3_aa: CASSLTGGDTEAFF

j_call: TRBJ2-3
clone_size: NA
d_call: NA
v_call: TRBV4-2
cdr3_nt: TGTGCCAGCAGCCAATTTGCGACAGATACGCAGTATTTT
cdr3_aa: CASSQFATDTQYF

j_call: TRBJ1-1
clone_size: NA
d_call: NA
v_call: TRBV14
cdr3_nt: TGTGCCAGCAGCCTTTGGGGCAACGAAGCTTTCTTT
cdr3_aa: CASSLWGNEAFF

j_call: TRBJ2-7
clone_size: NA
d_call: NA
v_call: TRBV2
cdr3_nt: TGTGCCAGCAGTGAGGAATTGGGGGCGTACGAGCAGTACTTC
cdr3_aa: CASSEELGAYEQYF

j_call: TRBJ2-7
clone_size: NA
d_call: NA
v_call: TRBV6-1
cdr3_nt: TGTGCCAGCAGTGAACTGGGCCCCGAGCAGTACTTC
cdr3_aa: CASSELGPEQYF

j_call: TRBJ1-4
clone_size: once
d_call: TRBD1
v_call: TRBV10-2
cdr3_nt: TGCGCCAGCAGCCCTAGAGGGACAGGGAGTGAAAAACTGTTTTTT
cdr3_aa: CASSPRGTGSEKLFF

j_call: TRBJ2-3
clone_size: once
d_call: NA
v_call: TRBV19
cdr3_nt: TGTGCCAGTAGTATAGGGGAGGGGACACGCACAGATACGCAGTATTTT
cdr3_aa: CASSIGEGTRTDTQYF

j_call: TRBJ2-2
clone_size: once
d_call: NA
v_call: TRBV5-1
cdr3_nt: TGCGCCAGCAGCTTGGATAGCGCGGGCGGGGAGCTGTTTTTT
cdr3_aa: CASSLDSAGGELFF

j_call: TRBJ2-7
clone_size: NA
d_call: TRBD2
v_call: TRBV25-1
cdr3_nt: TGTGCCAGCACGGGGACTAGCGGGAACCCCTACGAGCAGTACTTC
cdr3_aa: CASTGTSGNPYEQYF

j_call: TRBJ1-5
clone_size: NA
d_call: NA
v_call: TRBV7-8
cdr3_nt: TGTGCCAGCAGCTTAGCTTCCCCGGATCAGCCCCAGCATTTT
cdr3_aa: CASSLASPDQPQHF

j_call: TRBJ2-1
clone_size: NA
d_call: NA
v_call: TRBV7-6
cdr3_nt: TGTGCCAGCAGGAGAGGGGGGGAGGTGGGGGATGAGCAGTTCTTC
cdr3_aa: CASRRGGEVGDEQFF

j_call: TRBJ2-7
clone_size: NA
d_call: NA
v_call: TRBV25-1
cdr3_nt: TGTGCCAGCAGTGATTCTAAGAGCTCCTACGAGCAGTACTTC
cdr3_aa: CASSDSKSSYEQYF

j_call: TRBJ2-5
clone_size: NA
d_call: TRBD2
v_call: TRBV9
cdr3_nt: TGTGCCAGCAGCGTAGCTTGGGTAGCGGGAGTTCGGGAGACCCAGTACTTC
cdr3_aa: CASSVAWVAGVRETQYF

j_call: TRBJ2-3
clone_size: NA
d_call: TRBD1
v_call: TRBV6-4
cdr3_nt: TGTGCCAGCAGCGCCGGGACAGATCACACAGATACGCAGTATTTT
cdr3_aa: CASSAGTDHTDTQYF

j_call: TRBJ1-2
clone_size: NA
d_call: NA
v_call: TRBV18
cdr3_nt: TGTGCCAGCTCACCGTCAGGGGACATCAACTATGGCTACACCTTC
cdr3_aa: CASSPSGDINYGYTF

j_call: TRBJ2-7
clone_size: NA
d_call: TRBD2
v_call: TRBV9
cdr3_nt: TGTGCCAGCAGCGTCACGACTAGCGGGAACGAGCAGTACTTC
cdr3_aa: CASSVTTSGNEQYF

j_call: TRBJ2-1
clone_size: NA
d_call: TRBD2
v_call: TRBV18
cdr3_nt: TGTGCCAGCTCACCACCGAGGGCGGGAGGGAAAAACTCCTACAATGAGCAGTTCTTC
cdr3_aa: CASSPPRAGGKNSYNEQFF

j_call: TRBJ2-2
clone_size: NA
d_call: TRBD2
v_call: TRBV5-1
cdr3_nt: TGCGCCAGCGCTAGCGGCCCGAACACCGGGGAGCTGTTTTTT
cdr3_aa: CASASGPNTGELFF